These 18 T cell receptor beta chains originate from one sample sequenced in a study of blood T cell repertoires in COVID-19. Sequencing was performed with immunoSEQ multiplex PCR; in TCRdb, only in-frame clones are kept and a portion is missing. The sample lists 350,000 or so clones; around 85% were seen once. The sample comprised PBMCs or T cells enriched from blood (not recorded which). These receptors came from a woman aged 35 to 49 with acute COVID-19.

This clone was seen just once. The CDR3 DNA reads TGTGCCAGCAGCCAAGCTGTGAGGCGCGAGCAGTACTTC. Its translation: CASSQAVRREQYF. The genes are TRBV3-1 (or the pseudogene TRBV3-2) and TRBJ2-7; D ambiguous. The germline V gene encodes CDR1 LGHDT and CDR2 YNNKEL (reference sequence). V was trimmed by 1 base and J by 6 bases, leaving 10 bases between them. This CDR3 comprises 13 residues.

This chain connects TRBV27 to TRBJ2-4, with a possible D match to TRBD2 (6 bases). In germline, CDR1 is MNHEY, CDR2 SMNVEV (reference sequence). The CDR3 contains 16 residues. The V end was cut by 5 bases, the J end by 4 bases, with 18 bases between. CDR3 region: CASSPAGLVSKNIQYF. The CDR3 DNA reads TGTGCCAGCAGTCCCGCGGGACTGGTATCTAAAAACATTCAGTACTTC.

Points on this clone: Other nucleotide sequences in the sample specify the same CDR3. The J gene is TRBJ2-5, the V gene TRBV7-2, with D maybe TRBD2 (7 bases). V was clipped by 5 bases and J by 5 bases, with 12 bases between them. The CDR3 length is 13 residues. Germline CDR1 is SGHTA and CDR2 is FQGNSA. The CDR3 reads CASSPRGGETQYF. In nucleotides, the CDR3 is TGTGCCAGCAGCCCGAGGGGGGGGGAGACCCAGTACTTC. Complete variable domain (other parts from reference TRBV7-2 and TRBJ2-5): GAGVSQSPSNKVTEKGKDVELRCDPISGHTALYWYRQSLGQGLEFLIYFQGNSAPDKSGLPSDRFSAERTGGSVSTLTIQRTQQEDSAVYLCASSPRGGETQYFGPGTRLLVL.

The genes are TRBV10-3 and TRBJ2-5; 9 bases are shared with TRBD2. J was trimmed by 4 bases and V by 3 bases; bases with no gene match: 6. The germline V gene has CDR1 ENHRY and CDR2 SYGVKD. The CDR3 has 15 amino acids. The CDR3 region is CAISDSAGGGETQYF. CDR3 nucleotides: TGTGCCATCAGTGATTCGGCGGGAGGGGGAGAGACCCAGTACTTC.

This rearrangement joins TRBV7-2 to TRBJ2-1; 9 bases fit TRBD2. Trimming took 3 bases from V and 6 from J; bases not matched to a gene: 6. CDR1 and CDR2 (germline): SGHTA, FQGNSA. CDR3 length: 15 residues. As DNA, the CDR3 is TGTGCCAGCAGCTTGGGCGGGGGGGCCTTCAATGAGCAGTTCTTC. It encodes CASSLGGGAFNEQFF.

The sample holds a few counts of this clone. The chain combines TRBV19 with TRBJ1-5; no clear D. The CDR3 sequence is 15 residues long. Trimming removed 6 bases at V and 0 bases at J, with 12 bases between. Per germline, CDR1 LNHDA and CDR2 SQIVND (reference sequence). The chain's CDR3 is CASSFGSGSNQPQHF. The CDR3 DNA sequence: TGTGCCAGTAGCTTCGGATCGGGTAGCAATCAGCCCCAGCATTTT. The complete variable domain, with remaining parts taken from reference TRBV19 and TRBJ1-5, reads DGGITQSPKYLFRKEGQNVTLSCEQNLNHDAMYWYRQDPGQGLRLIYYSQIVNDFQKGDIAEGYSVSREKKESFPLTVTSAQKNPTAFYLCASSFGSGSNQPQHFGDGTRLSIL.

The gene calls are TRBV12-3 or TRBV12-4 and TRBJ1-5; no reliable D call. There are 11 residues in the CDR3. The V end lost 1 base, the J end lost 9 bases, and 4 bases lay between the germline ends. CDR3 sequence (DNA): TGTGCCAGCAGTTTAGGCGGGCCCCAGCATTTT. This codes for CASSLGGPQHF.

Points on this clone: One end of the junction fails to match germline, which may point to a read error. The chain links TRBV12-3 or TRBV12-4 to TRBJ2-5; D unresolved. The CDR3 spans 12 residues. The CDR3 bases are TGTGCCAGCAGTGGGCTGGGTTCCGGTCAAAACTTC. It translates to CASSGLGSGQNF.

This chain uses TRBV4-1 with TRBJ1-3, with 12 bases that match TRBD1. V dropped 3 bases and J dropped 1; count of bases not matched to a gene: 16. The CDR3 is 21 residues long. CDR1 is MGHRA and CDR2 is YSYEKL in the germline V gene. CDR3 DNA sequence: TGCGCCAGCAGCCACCTTCGGGACAGGGGGCACGACTCGCGATCTGGAAACACCATATATTTT. This sequence encodes CASSHLRDRGHDSRSGNTIYF.

The chain has TRBV5-1 and TRBJ1-1, with 9 bases identical to TRBD1. Germline lookup yields CDR1 SGHRS and CDR2 YFSETQ. The CDR3 consists of 16 residues. V was pared by 1 base and J by 2 bases, with 6 bases of the junction left unmatched. The CDR3 nucleotides read TGCGCCAGCAGCTTGATACAGGGGGCCTCCAACACTGAAGCTTTCTTT. Protein: CASSLIQGASNTEAFF.

This chain links TRBV2 with TRBJ1-2; perhaps TRBD1 as D (6 bases). Germline V lookup: CDR1 SNHLY, CDR2 FYNNEI. With 0 bases removed from V and 7 bases from J, the gap between germline ends came to 18 bases. There are 16 residues in the CDR3. The CDR3 sequence: CASSEASGTTYGGYTF. CDR3 nucleotides: TGTGCCAGCAGTGAAGCCTCCGGGACAACATACGGTGGCTACACCTTC.

The chain couples TRBV14 to TRBJ2-1; tentatively, D is TRBD1 (5 bases). CDR1 is SGHDN and CDR2 is FVKESK in the germline V gene. V lost 1 base to trimming and J lost 10 bases, with 11 bases between them. This CDR3 comprises 13 residues. The CDR3 loop is CASSQVRAGEQFF. CDR3 nucleotides: TGTGCCAGCAGCCAAGTCCGTGCAGGGGAGCAGTTCTTC. The full variable domain, its missing parts supplied by reference TRBV14 and TRBJ2-1, is EAGVTQFPSHSVIEKGQTVTLRCDPISGHDNLYWYRRVMGKEIKFLLHFVKESKQDESGMPNNRFLAERTGGTYSTLKVQPAELEDSGVYFCASSQVRAGEQFFGPGTRLTVL.

This chain uses TRBV11-2 with TRBJ1-1, with 7 nucleotides matching TRBD1. Germline trimming cut 3 bases from V and 2 bases from J; bases unmatched to any gene: 6. The CDR3 sequence is 15 residues long. Germline CDR1 SGHAT, CDR2 FQNNGV. The CDR3 spells CASSLGTAGNTEAFF. Written as DNA, the CDR3 is TGTGCCAGCAGCTTGGGGACAGCAGGCAACACTGAAGCTTTCTTT.

Worth noting for this clone: This same CDR3 is encoded by further DNA sequences in the sample. The V and J genes are TRBV28 and TRBJ1-2, with TRBD1 as a possible D gene (6 bases). The V gene's germline CDR1 is MDHEN and CDR2 SYDVKM. The V end lost 6 bases, the J end lost 4 bases, and 6 bases lay between the germline ends. This CDR3 comprises 11 residues. The CDR3 is CASRGGYGYTF. CDR3 DNA sequence: TGTGCCAGCAGAGGGGGCTATGGCTACACCTTC.

The V and J genes are TRBV4-1 and TRBJ1-5; D uncertain. The V and J ends lost 0 bases and 7 bases respectively, with 16 bases between them. This CDR3 region has 16 residues. Germline V gene sequence: CDR1 MGHRA, CDR2 YSYEKL. The CDR3 protein is CASSQEAPGGGQPQHF. The CDR3 bases are TGCGCCAGCAGCCAAGAAGCGCCGGGAGGTGGGCAGCCCCAGCATTTT.

This chain links TRBV5-6 with TRBJ1-4; perhaps TRBD1 as D (6 bases). V was pared by 0 bases and J by 17 bases, with 17 bases between. The germline gives CDR1 SGHDT, CDR2 YYEEEE. This CDR3 has 13 amino acids. Here the CDR3 DNA reads TGTGCCAGCAGCTTGGCCCTCGGTGGACAGCTTTTTTTT. Encoded protein: CASSLALGGQLFF.

This chain joins TRBV19 and TRBJ1-1; D is unclear. CDR3 length: 12 amino acids. V was cut by 4 bases and J by 7 bases, with 10 bases left in between. Germline CDR1 and CDR2: LNHDA and SQIVND (reference sequence). In nucleotides, the CDR3 is TGTGCCAGTAGTACTTTGGGCTATGAAGCTTTCTTT. The encoded protein is CASSTLGYEAFF.

This chain joins TRBV18 and TRBJ1-3; D is unclear. Germline V gene lookup returns CDR1 KGHSH and CDR2 LQKENI. V lost 3 bases and J lost 0, with 15 bases in between. CDR3 length: 17 residues. The CDR3 reads CASSPRTGSISGNTIYF. CDR3 coding DNA: TGTGCCAGCTCACCCCGAACGGGGTCTATCTCTGGAAACACCATATATTTT.